A selection of T cell receptor beta chains follows, all from one sample in a study of T cell repertoires in aging, cancer and after chemotherapy. Each CDR3 protein is one row after TCRdb ran MiXCR on the multiplex PCR reads. The sample yields around 13,000 distinct CDR3 sequences, roughly 28% seen once. The sample was blood. The receptors originated from a human donor in good health. Both conserved end residues are part of each CDR3. The D gene is left open where the match is weak. Expanded clones are given a class, and other clones once, few, many or no size at all.

TRBJ1-2,TRBV5-4,TRBD1,medium-sized,TGTGCCAGCAGCGGAGCGACAGGGTCTAACTATGGCTACACCTTC,CASSGATGSNYGYTF
TRBJ1-5,TRBV19,.,.,TGTGCCAGTAGTATCCTAGTTGGGAGCAATCAGCCCCAGCATTTT,CASSILVGSNQPQHF
TRBJ2-3,TRBV24-1,.,.,TGTGCCACCAGTGACCCAGTCGGGTGGACAGATACGCAGTATTTT,CATSDPVGWTDTQYF
TRBJ1-1,TRBV6-1,TRBD1,few,TGTGCCAGCAGTGAAGACAGGGGAGACACTGAAGCTTTCTTT,CASSEDRGDTEAFF
TRBJ1-2,TRBV6-5,TRBD1,.,TGTGCCAGCAGGGGGACAGGGAGGGGCTATGGCTACACCTTC,CASRGTGRGYGYTF
TRBJ1-2,TRBV24-1,TRBD1,few,TGTGCCACCAGTGCGGGACAGGGGGTTTGGGACTATGGCTACACCTTC,CATSAGQGVWDYGYTF
TRBJ2-1,TRBV10-3,TRBD2,.,TGTGCCATCAGTGAGTCGACGGTAGCGGGGGATCGTGAGCAGTTCTTC,CAISESTVAGDREQFF
TRBJ2-7,TRBV7-3,.,.,TGTGCCAGCAGCTTGGGGGGGGGGCAATACGAGCAGTACTTC,CASSLGGGQYEQYF
TRBJ2-1,TRBV18,.,.,TGTGCCAGCTCAACAGAGAGCCCGGGGGAGCAGTTCTTC,CASSTESPGEQFF
TRBJ2-2,TRBV27,TRBD1,.,TGTGCCAGCAGTCCCGGGACAGGGTTCGAATACACCGGGGAGCTGTTTTTT,CASSPGTGFEYTGELFF
TRBJ2-3,TRBV19,.,.,TGTGCCAGTAGTCTCCGTCCCCCAGGGGACCTGGATACGCAGTATTTT,CASSLRPPGDLDTQYF
TRBJ1-5,TRBV19,.,.,TGTGCCAGTAGTATTGCTGACAGCAATCAGCCCCAGCATTTT,CASSIADSNQPQHF
TRBJ1-2,TRBV28,TRBD1,.,TGTGCCAGCAGTCAGTATCCGGGACAGAACTATGGCTACACCTTC,CASSQYPGQNYGYTF
TRBJ1-5,TRBV12-3/TRBV12-4,.,.,TGTGCCAGCAGTTTGGGGCGGAATCAGCCCCAGCATTTT,CASSLGRNQPQHF
TRBJ2-3,TRBV13,TRBD2,few,TGTGCCAGCAGCCTACTAGCGGGGACTACAGATACGCAGTATTTT,CASSLLAGTTDTQYF
TRBJ1-2,TRBV10-3,.,few,TGTGCCATCAGTGAGTCCGGGGGCGCTGGCTATGGCTACACCTTC,CAISESGGAGYGYTF
TRBJ2-1,TRBV5-1,TRBD2,.,TGCGCCAGCAGCCTGACAGCGGGGGGGTACAATGAGCAGTTCTTC,CASSLTAGGYNEQFF
TRBJ2-1,TRBV7-9,.,.,TGTGCCAGCAGCTTGGCCAGACAAGAGGAGCAGTTCTTC,CASSLARQEEQFF
TRBJ1-6,TRBV20-1,TRBD1,medium-sized,TGCAGTGCGTCCCCACAGGGGGTCGGTTCACCCCTCCACTTT,CSASPQGVGSPLHF
TRBJ2-7,TRBV20-1,.,medium-sized,TGCAGTGCTAGAGGACCCCGGGCCGCGGGGAACGAGCAGTACTTC,CSARGPRAAGNEQYF
TRBJ2-5,TRBV20-1,.,few,TGCAGTGCCCCCGGCCGGTTCCGCGAGACCCAGTACTTC,CSAPGRFRETQYF
TRBJ2-5,TRBV5-1,TRBD2,.,TGCGCCAGCAGCCTCCCCGGACTAGCGGGGGGAGAGACCCAGTACTTC,CASSLPGLAGGETQYF
TRBJ1-2,TRBV25-1,.,.,TGTGCCAGCAGTGAGTGGCCGTATGGCTACACCTTC,CASSEWPYGYTF
TRBJ1-1,TRBV7-3,.,once,TGTGCCAGCAGCGTCCATATGAACACTGAAGCTTTCTTT,CASSVHMNTEAFF
TRBJ1-3,TRBV6-5,.,.,TGTGCCAGCAGTTACATGGGGGGGGAGGCTGGAAACACCATATATTTT,CASSYMGGEAGNTIYF
TRBJ2-2,TRBV7-6,.,medium-sized,TGTGCCAGCAGCCCGTCCGGGACTTCCTTCACCGGGGAGCTGTTTTTT,CASSPSGTSFTGELFF
TRBJ1-6,TRBV20-1,TRBD1,medium-sized,TGCAGTGCTAGACCTCAACAGGGGGTAGGTTCACCCCTCCACTTT,CSARPQQGVGSPLHF
TRBJ2-5,TRBV5-6,.,.,TGTGCCAGCAGCTTGGTGTGGACAGACCAAGAGACCCAGTACTTC,CASSLVWTDQETQYF
TRBJ1-1,TRBV5-1,.,.,TGCGCCAGCAGCCCTGGCAGAGGGGACACTGAAGCTTTCTTT,CASSPGRGDTEAFF
TRBJ1-4,TRBV5-4,.,few,TGTGCCAGCAGCTGGCAAGGAAATGAAAAACTGTTTTTT,CASSWQGNEKLFF
TRBJ1-1,TRBV6-4,.,.,TGTGCCAGCAGTGAAGATGGGGTAACTGAAGCTTTCTTT,CASSEDGVTEAFF
TRBJ2-2,TRBV10-3,.,few,TGTGCCATCAGTGAACATAATATGAACACCGGGGAGCTGTTTTTT,CAISEHNMNTGELFF
TRBJ1-1,TRBV7-7,.,few,TGTGCCAGCAGCTTTGTCATGAACACTGAAGCTTTCTTT,CASSFVMNTEAFF
TRBJ2-7,TRBV20-1,TRBD2,few,TGCAGTGCTCCTGTCCTAGCGGGGGGCCATTTTTACGAGCAGTACTTC,CSAPVLAGGHFYEQYF
TRBJ2-6,TRBV4-3,TRBD2,few,TGCGCCAGCAGCCATAAGGGGGGGCTAGCGGGGGCTGGGGCCAACGTCCTGACTTTC,CASSHKGGLAGAGANVLTF
TRBJ1-3,TRBV11-2,TRBD1,.,TGTGCCAGCAGACTCGACAGGGGAGGAAACACCATATATTTT,CASRLDRGGNTIYF
TRBJ1-1,TRBV15,.,few,TGTGCCACCAGCAGAGATCGTTCGGGGGGGACTGAAGCTTTCTTT,CATSRDRSGGTEAFF
TRBJ2-2,TRBV7-2,.,few,TGTGCCAGCAGACCTAGCGCTACCGGGGAGCTGTTTTTT,CASRPSATGELFF
TRBJ2-1,TRBV28,.,.,TGTGCCAGTAAGGTTGCTCGAGATGAGCAGTTCTTC,CASKVARDEQFF
TRBJ1-2,TRBV6-1,.,.,TGTGCCAGCAGGGCCTACGGGACTGTGGGAGTCACCTTC,CASRAYGTVGVTF
TRBJ1-2,TRBV2,.,.,TGTGCCAGCAGTCGGACAGAGCCGCTAGGGAGCTATGGCTACACCTTC,CASSRTEPLGSYGYTF
TRBJ2-6,TRBV12-3/TRBV12-4,.,.,TGTGCCAGCAGTTTCGGCCAGGGGGGCTCTGGGGCCAACGTCCTGACTTTC,CASSFGQGGSGANVLTF
TRBJ2-3,TRBV6-5,TRBD2,.,TGTGCCAGCAGTGAAGGGCTAGCGGTAACCACAGATACGCAGTATTTT,CASSEGLAVTTDTQYF
TRBJ1-1,TRBV5-1,.,few,TGCGCCAGCAGCCGACGGGAGCACAAGTCTGAAGCTTTCTTT,CASSRREHKSEAFF
TRBJ1-2,TRBV6-1,.,medium-sized,TGTGCCAGTATGAGGGACTATGGCTACACCTTC,CASMRDYGYTF
TRBJ2-3,TRBV27,TRBD2,.,TGTGCCAGCAGTTTAAGGGCGGGGGGAGGCACAGATACGCAGTATTTT,CASSLRAGGGTDTQYF
TRBJ1-2,TRBV7-2,.,medium-sized,TGTGCCAGCAGCTTAGGATCCAGGCGACCTAACTATGGCTACACCTTC,CASSLGSRRPNYGYTF
TRBJ2-1,TRBV20-1,.,medium-sized,TGCAGTGCCCACTCTGACACATCCAATGAGCAGTTCTTC,CSAHSDTSNEQFF
TRBJ1-2,TRBV18,.,.,TGTGCCAGCTCACCCCGCCTCCAGGGCGGGGACTATGGCTACACCTTC,CASSPRLQGGDYGYTF
TRBJ1-5,TRBV19,.,medium-sized,TGTGCCAGTAAGGGCTCGGGACCGGTTAATCAGCCCCAGCATTTT,CASKGSGPVNQPQHF
TRBJ1-2,TRBV4-2,.,few,TGTGCCAGCAGCCAGGTTCAGGGAGCATCCTATGGCTACACCTTC,CASSQVQGASYGYTF